This T cell receptor beta chain is from a study of PD-L1 blockade in urothelial cancer. Germline-derived CDR1 and CDR2 are LNHDA and SQIVND (reference sequence). V lost 5 bases and J lost 3, with 16 bases in between. The CDR3 covers 16 residues. Time point: pretreatment peripheral blood. Here immunoSEQ multiplex PCR was the method, and the copy in TCRdb shows in-frame clones only, minus some. The table includes roughly 77,000 clones, about four fifths detected once. The sequence came from a woman in her seventies with urothelial cancer. Sequenced here: PBMCs, sampled around atezolizumab (anti-PD-L1) treatment. The chain is built from TRBV19 and TRBJ2-2, with D perhaps matching TRBD2 (5 bases). The CDR3 nucleotides read TGTGCCAGTAGTCCTAGGCGGCTAGCTTACACCGGGGAGCTGTTTTTT. This sequence encodes CASSPRRLAYTGELFF.